Listed here are 27 T cell receptor beta chains from one sample, sequenced in a study of T cell responses to AZD1222 COVID-19 vaccine. Sequencing was performed with immunoSEQ multiplex PCR; in TCRdb, only in-frame clones are kept and a portion is missing. This sample yields 25,000 or so clones, of which around 90% are seen a single time; roughly 30% belongs to the top ten. The specimen comprised peripheral blood, sampled 28 days after the second AZD1222 dose. These receptors were obtained from an adult who received the AZD1222 COVID-19 vaccine.

This rearrangement joins TRBV18 to TRBJ1-1, with D uncertain. V was trimmed by 3 bases and J by 1 base, leaving 3 bases between them. CDR1 is KGHSH and CDR2 is LQKENI in the germline V gene. The CDR3 runs to 12 residues. CDR3 nucleotides: TGTGCCAGCTCACCTACGAACACTGAAGCTTTCTTT. Translating gives CASSPTNTEAFF.

This chain uses TRBV19 with TRBJ2-7; 10 positions agree with TRBD2. The CDR3 covers 16 residues. J was trimmed by 2 bases and V by 0 bases; bases with no gene match: 4. The germline CDR1 and CDR2 sequences are LNHDA and SQIVND (reference sequence). CDR3 DNA: TGTGCCAGTAGTATAGAGGAAACTAGCGGGACCTACGAGCAGTACTTC. It translates to CASSIEETSGTYEQYF.

The J gene is TRBJ1-1, the V gene TRBV2; D is perhaps TRBD1 (5 bases). V lost 7 bases and J 1 base, leaving 13 bases between the germline ends. The CDR3 loop spans 14 amino acids. Germline CDR1 and CDR2: SNHLY and FYNNEI. The CDR3 DNA reads TGTGCCAGCACCAACCGGAGGGGGAACACTGAAGCTTTCTTT. Translation gives CASTNRRGNTEAFF.

J is TRBJ2-6 and V is TRBV3-1 (or the pseudogene TRBV3-2); TRBD1 matches 11 bases. The germline V gene encodes CDR1 LGHDT and CDR2 YNNKEL (reference sequence). Trimming took 3 bases from V and 2 from J; bases not matched to a gene: 6. CDR3 length equals 18 residues. The CDR3 sequence is CASSQAGTGGTGANVLTF. CDR3 nucleotides: TGTGCCAGCAGCCAGGCCGGGACAGGGGGGACTGGGGCCAACGTCCTGACTTTC.

CDR3 protein: CASSPVAVLPYEQYF. Here the CDR3 DNA reads TGCGCCAGCAGCCCCGTAGCGGTGCTCCCCTACGAGCAGTACTTC. The V gene is TRBV10-1, the J gene TRBJ2-7, with D maybe TRBD2 (6 bases). V dropped 6 bases and J dropped 2 bases, with 17 bases sitting between them. The CDR3 is 15 residues long. Per germline, CDR1 WNHNN and CDR2 SYGVQD (reference sequence).

The rearrangement uses TRBV5-1 and TRBJ2-5; D uncertain. Germline lookup yields CDR1 SGHRS and CDR2 YFSETQ. Trimming removed 2 bases at V and 2 bases at J, with 7 bases between. CDR3 length: 13 amino acids. CDR3 in DNA: TGCGCCAGCAGCTTCTCCCATCAAGAGACCCAGTACTTC. It is translated as CASSFSHQETQYF.

CDR3 coding DNA: TGTGCCACCAGTGAAGCCCTCGGCGGGAGGGACCCAGATACGCAGTATTTT. Protein sequence: CATSEALGGRDPDTQYF. V and J are TRBV24-1 and TRBJ2-3, with TRBD2 matching 9 bases. The CDR3 has 17 amino acids. J lost 4 bases, V lost 4 bases, and 11 bases had no gene match. The V gene's germline CDR1 is KGHDR and CDR2 SFDVKD.

This clone occurred a few times. The chain is built from TRBV5-5 and TRBJ1-2; TRBD1 aligns across 8 bases. Germline CDR1 is SGHKS and CDR2 is YYEKEE (reference sequence). The CDR3 length is 13 residues. J lost 9 bases, V lost 5 bases, and 9 bases had no gene match. The CDR3: CASSPTGDVRYTF. CDR3 in DNA: TGTGCCAGCAGTCCGACAGGGGACGTGCGCTACACCTTC.

The J gene is TRBJ1-3, the V gene TRBV6-1, with a weak D call TRBD1 (5 bases). CDR1 is MNHNS and CDR2 is SASEGT in the germline V gene. The CDR3 spans 15 residues. V lost 2 bases and J lost 9, with 17 bases in between. DNA for the CDR3: TGTGCCAGCAGTGAATCCGAGGGACCCAGAGGCACCATATATTTT. Encoded protein: CASSESEGPRGTIYF.

The chain joins TRBV7-9 to TRBJ2-1, with D possibly TRBD2 on 6 matching bases. Per germline, CDR1 SEHNR and CDR2 FQNEAQ (reference sequence). This CDR3 contains 15 residues. Trimming took off 5 bases at V and 4 bases at J, with 15 bases between the two ends. In DNA form, the CDR3 reads TGTGCCAGCAGCCCAGCGGGTCCGATTTACAATGAGCAGTTCTTC. Translating it yields CASSPAGPIYNEQFF.

This rearrangement joins TRBV18 to TRBJ1-4; D is possibly TRBD1 (5 bases). CDR1 and CDR2 from the germline V gene are KGHSH and LQKENI. Trimming took 4 bases from V and 3 from J, leaving 12 bases between them. The CDR3 runs 15 residues. This CDR3 reads CASSLGRDPNEKLFF. The CDR3 DNA reads as TGTGCCAGCTCACTGGGACGGGACCCTAATGAAAAACTGTTTTTT.

The chain couples TRBV30 to TRBJ1-2, with 9 positions matching TRBD1. With 4 bases clipped from V and 8 bases from J, the junction kept 8 bases outside the gene matches. This CDR3 spans 13 amino acids. Germline V gene data show CDR1 as GTSNPN and CDR2 as SVGIG (reference sequence). The CDR3 bases are TGTGCCTGGACCCAAGGGACAGGGAAAGGCTACACCTTC. Amino acid sequence: CAWTQGTGKGYTF.

This clone appeared once. The gene calls are TRBV9 and TRBJ1-6; TRBD1 aligns across 7 bases. The CDR3 contains 15 residues. Germline assignment: CDR1 SGDLS and CDR2 YYNGEE. With 0 bases clipped from V and 10 bases from J, the junction kept 7 bases outside the gene matches. The CDR3: CASSVARQGDSPLHF. Written as DNA, the CDR3 is TGTGCCAGCAGCGTAGCTAGGCAGGGGGACTCACCCCTCCACTTT.

The count of this clone is one. This CDR3 is CAWSPPGQYTQHF. CDR3 sequence (DNA): TGTGCCTGGAGTCCCCCCGGACAGTATACGCAGCATTTT. This chain links TRBV30 with TRBJ1-5, with D possibly being TRBD1 (6 bases). The CDR3 sequence is 13 residues long. Germline CDR1 and CDR2: GTSNPN and SVGIG (reference sequence). V was pared by 2 bases and J by 13 bases, with 18 bases between.

The chain recombines TRBV2 with TRBJ1-4; D not certain. The CDR3 is 14 amino acids. The V gene's germline CDR1 is SNHLY and CDR2 FYNNEI. Deletions cut 7 bases from V and 2 bases from J, with 11 bases between. The CDR3 loop reads CASILGRTNEKLFF. In DNA form, the CDR3 reads TGTGCCAGCATTCTCGGGAGGACTAATGAAAAACTGTTTTTT. Combining the CDR3 with reference TRBV2 and TRBJ1-4 gives the whole variable domain EPEVTQTPSHQVTQMGQEVILRCVPISNHLYFYWYRQILGQKVEFLVSFYNNEISEKSEIFDDQFSVERPDGSNFTLKIRSTKLEDSAMYFCASILGRTNEKLFFGSGTQLSVL.

The chain is built from TRBV7-9 and TRBJ2-7, with unresolved D. The CDR3 sequence is 11 residues long. The V end was cut by 4 bases, the J end by 3 bases, with 4 bases between. Germline lookup yields CDR1 SEHNR and CDR2 FQNEAQ (reference sequence). This CDR3 is CASSSHYEQYF. In DNA form, the CDR3 reads TGTGCCAGCAGCTCCCACTACGAGCAGTACTTC.

V usage is TRBV28 and J usage is TRBJ1-2; TRBD1 aligns across 8 bases. This CDR3 comprises 13 residues. V trimming: 6 bases; J trimming: 5 bases; junction bases outside the gene matches: 5. Germline-derived CDR1 and CDR2 are MDHEN and SYDVKM. The CDR3 reads CASRTGESYGYTF. In DNA form, the CDR3 reads TGTGCCAGCAGGACAGGGGAATCATATGGCTACACCTTC.

The chain combines TRBV6-5 with TRBJ1-5; D is unresolved. This CDR3 comprises 13 residues. Germline V gene data show CDR1 as MNHEY and CDR2 as SVGAGI. The ends were cut back, 6 bases at V and 7 bases at J, with 13 bases in the middle. This CDR3 is CASRRMIWQPQHF. DNA for the CDR3: TGTGCCAGCAGAAGGATGATTTGGCAGCCCCAGCATTTT.

The CDR3 DNA reads TGCGCCAGCAGTCCGGCCCTAATTACAGGGACTTCGAGCGGCTACACCTTC. It translates to CASSPALITGTSSGYTF. The chain couples TRBV23-1 to TRBJ1-2; maybe TRBD1 (6 bases). TRBV23-1 is an ORF, and what it does is uncertain. The V gene lost 4 bases and the J gene lost 8 bases, with 26 bases spanning the gap. CDR3 size: 17 residues.

V usage is TRBV6-5 and J usage is TRBJ2-3; TRBD2 agrees at 10 bases. There are 15 residues in the CDR3. The germline gives CDR1 MNHEY, CDR2 SVGAGI. Losses at the gene ends were 7 bases for V and 5 bases for J; bases not matched to a gene: 9. The CDR3 is CASIRGAGGEDTQYF. CDR3 nucleotide sequence: TGTGCCAGCATCAGGGGAGCGGGAGGGGAAGATACGCAGTATTTT.

The V call is TRBV6-5, the J call TRBJ1-5; 9 bases map to TRBD1. Trimming cost V 6 bases and J 5 bases; bases outside gene matches: 5. This CDR3 comprises 14 residues. CDR1 and CDR2 (germline): MNHEY, SVGAGI. The CDR3: CASRSGQGHQPQHF. DNA for the CDR3: TGTGCCAGCAGGTCAGGACAGGGGCATCAGCCCCAGCATTTT.

This clone was picked up one time. The chain couples TRBV12-2 to TRBJ2-7; TRBD2 reflects the table's D call only, with no check against the DNA. TRBV12-2 is tagged as a pseudogene. This CDR3 comprises 10 residues. The CDR3 DNA reads as TGTGCAAGTCGCCTTTACGAGCAGTACTTC. Its protein is CASRLYEQYF.

The chain combines TRBV5-1 with TRBJ2-5, with D possibly being TRBD1 or TRBD2 (5 bases each). The V and J ends lost 4 bases and 4 bases respectively, with 17 bases between them. CDR1 SGHRS and CDR2 YFSETQ come from the germline V gene. This CDR3 has 15 amino acids. CDR3 region: CASSTRGAGGETQYF. Written as DNA, the CDR3 is TGCGCCAGCAGCACCCGAGGGGCTGGGGGAGAGACCCAGTACTTC.

The V gene is TRBV7-9, the J gene TRBJ1-1; 8 bases are a match to TRBD1. Looked up from germline, CDR1 is SEHNR and CDR2 is FQNEAQ (reference sequence). CDR3 length: 17 amino acids. Trimming at V came to 0 bases and at J to 1 base, leaving 7 bases not matched to a gene. This CDR3 reads CASSLATGAERNTEAFF. DNA for the CDR3: TGTGCCAGCAGCTTAGCGACAGGGGCAGAGAGGAACACTGAAGCTTTCTTT.

The chain has TRBV2 and TRBJ1-3, with D maybe TRBD1 (5 bases). The CDR3 extends over 16 amino acids. Germline lookup yields CDR1 SNHLY and CDR2 FYNNEI. The ends were cut back, 6 bases at V and 3 bases at J, with 18 bases in the middle. Here the CDR3 reads CASRDNPGTGGNTIYF. The CDR3 DNA reads as TGTGCCAGCAGGGATAACCCCGGGACGGGTGGAAACACCATATATTTT.

The V call is TRBV27, the J call TRBJ1-2, with D uncertain. This CDR3 comprises 15 residues. V was clipped by 4 bases and J by 0 bases, with 12 bases between them. The germline V gene encodes CDR1 MNHEY and CDR2 SMNVEV (reference sequence). CDR3 amino acids: CASSSAGPTNYGYTF. DNA of the CDR3: TGTGCCAGCAGTTCGGCGGGCCCGACTAACTATGGCTACACCTTC.

The chain is built from TRBV19 and TRBJ1-1; a possible D gene is TRBD1 (5 bases). Trimming stripped 8 bases from V and 0 bases from J, with 13 bases between. The CDR3 has 14 amino acids. Germline V gene data show CDR1 as LNHDA and CDR2 as SQIVND (reference sequence). The CDR3: CASSMGRLNTEAFF. The CDR3 region has the DNA TGTGCCAGTTCCATGGGACGGCTGAACACTGAAGCTTTCTTT.